These T cell receptor beta chains were read from a single sample in a study of T cells in Graves' hyperthyroidism and ophthalmopathy. TCRdb used MiXCR to reprocess the multiplex PCR reads, holding one entry per CDR3 protein. Of approximately 210,000 distinct CDR3 sequences listed, about 15% are singletons. The sequencing input was blood. These receptors originate from a man in his fifties with Graves' hyperthyroidism. Both conserved end residues are part of each CDR3. Each record gives: CDR3 protein, CDR3 DNA, J gene, V gene, CDR3 length, D gene, clone size. The D gene is left open where the match is weak. The listing skips clone size in some rows; elsewhere it reads once, few, many or a size class.

CDR3 protein: CSASNERGAGTDTQYF; CDR3 DNA: TGCAGTGCGAGCAACGAGCGAGGGGCTGGCACAGATACGCAGTATTTT; J gene: TRBJ2-3; V gene: TRBV20-1; CDR3 length: 16; D gene: NA; clone size: many
CDR3 protein: CATQGGGTLGYTF; CDR3 DNA: TGTGCCACTCAGGGAGGGGGGACACTGGGCTACACCTTC; J gene: TRBJ1-2; V gene: TRBV28; CDR3 length: 13; D gene: NA; clone size: many
CDR3 protein: CSAIRALGSPLHF; CDR3 DNA: TGCAGTGCTATTCGGGCCCTAGGTTCACCCCTCCACTTT; J gene: TRBJ1-6; V gene: TRBV20-1; CDR3 length: 13; D gene: NA; clone size: NA
CDR3 protein: CASSLDGGSITETQYF; CDR3 DNA: TGCGCCAGCAGCTTGGACGGCGGGAGTATAACAGAGACCCAGTACTTC; J gene: TRBJ2-5; V gene: TRBV5-1; CDR3 length: 16; D gene: TRBD2; clone size: NA
CDR3 protein: CASSPSRERIGKEQFF; CDR3 DNA: TGTGCCAGCAGCCCGTCCCGGGAGAGGATTGGAAAAGAGCAGTTCTTC; J gene: TRBJ2-1; V gene: TRBV11-3; CDR3 length: 16; D gene: NA; clone size: NA
CDR3 protein: CASSLSIANEKLFF; CDR3 DNA: TGTGCCAGCAGTTTGAGCATAGCTAATGAAAAACTGTTTTTT; J gene: TRBJ1-4; V gene: TRBV28; CDR3 length: 14; D gene: NA; clone size: few
CDR3 protein: CASSPEYLAGNEQFF; CDR3 DNA: TGTGCCAGCTCACCAGAGTACCTAGCGGGCAATGAGCAGTTCTTC; J gene: TRBJ2-1; V gene: TRBV18; CDR3 length: 15; D gene: TRBD2; clone size: NA
CDR3 protein: CASRWTGSTDTQYF; CDR3 DNA: TGTGCCAGCAGATGGACAGGAAGCACAGATACGCAGTATTTT; J gene: TRBJ2-3; V gene: TRBV6-1; CDR3 length: 14; D gene: TRBD1; clone size: many
CDR3 protein: CASSPGTSGSVGADTQYF; CDR3 DNA: TGCGCCAGCAGCCCCGGGACTAGCGGGAGTGTCGGCGCAGATACGCAGTATTTT; J gene: TRBJ2-3; V gene: TRBV5-1; CDR3 length: 18; D gene: TRBD2; clone size: many
CDR3 protein: CASSLDWTQETQYF; CDR3 DNA: TGTGCCAGCAGCTTAGATTGGACCCAAGAGACCCAGTACTTC; J gene: TRBJ2-5; V gene: TRBV7-2; CDR3 length: 14; D gene: NA; clone size: many
CDR3 protein: CASSTTGPREQFF; CDR3 DNA: TGTGCCAGCAGCACAACAGGGCCGAGGGAGCAGTTCTTC; J gene: TRBJ2-1; V gene: TRBV9; CDR3 length: 13; D gene: NA; clone size: NA
CDR3 protein: CASSVVGTGSTDTQYF; CDR3 DNA: TGCGCCAGCAGCGTAGTGGGGACAGGGAGCACAGATACGCAGTATTTT; J gene: TRBJ2-3; V gene: TRBV5-1; CDR3 length: 16; D gene: TRBD1; clone size: many
CDR3 protein: CASSQGTRSGNTIYF; CDR3 DNA: TGTGCCAGCAGCCAAGGGACACGCTCTGGAAACACCATATATTTT; J gene: TRBJ1-3; V gene: TRBV3-1; CDR3 length: 15; D gene: NA; clone size: few
CDR3 protein: CSAISPGLANTGELFF; CDR3 DNA: TGCAGTGCTATAAGCCCGGGACTAGCGAACACCGGGGAGCTGTTTTTT; J gene: TRBJ2-2; V gene: TRBV20-1; CDR3 length: 16; D gene: TRBD2; clone size: few